The clone carrying this T cell receptor beta chain was counted at least ten times. What it recognizes is unknown. Germline CDR1 and CDR2: MDHEN and SYDVKM. Trimming took 6 bases from V and 3 from J; bases not matched to a gene: 11. This CDR3 spans 17 amino acids. Arm-PCR of CDR3 regions and iRepertoire HTBI primers were the basis on which TCR beta libraries were built. TCRdb reprocessed the multiplex PCR reads via MiXCR and lists one record per CDR3 protein. The sample contains a few hundred thousand distinct CDR3 sequences, around 20% of which appear only once. The time point is: persistent/refractory GD, antithyroid drugs over 5 years with positive TRAb. The TCR library used RNA extracted from PBMCs. Guidelines of the American Thyroid Association were used to diagnose Graves' disease. Patients of an endocrinology department in Xi'an, China, were included. The EDTA tubes were filled with around 9.1 milliliters of drawn peripheral blood.

This entry comes from a study of regulatory T cells in long-lasting Graves disease. Study findings and constraints: Favored gene segments in persistent disease were TRBV28, TRBJ1-2 and TRBJ2-5.

This chain uses TRBV28 with TRBJ1-2; 12 nucleotides line up with TRBD1. The sample consisted of peripheral blood mononuclear cells (PBMCs), taken when the disease was refractory, from a patient treated with antithyroid drugs. This clonotype was obtained from a female donor with Graves disease. The chain's CDR3 is CASSPGTGGLFDYGYTF. CDR3 in DNA: TGTGCCAGCAGCCCCGGGACAGGGGGCCTTTTTGACTATGGCTACACCTTC.